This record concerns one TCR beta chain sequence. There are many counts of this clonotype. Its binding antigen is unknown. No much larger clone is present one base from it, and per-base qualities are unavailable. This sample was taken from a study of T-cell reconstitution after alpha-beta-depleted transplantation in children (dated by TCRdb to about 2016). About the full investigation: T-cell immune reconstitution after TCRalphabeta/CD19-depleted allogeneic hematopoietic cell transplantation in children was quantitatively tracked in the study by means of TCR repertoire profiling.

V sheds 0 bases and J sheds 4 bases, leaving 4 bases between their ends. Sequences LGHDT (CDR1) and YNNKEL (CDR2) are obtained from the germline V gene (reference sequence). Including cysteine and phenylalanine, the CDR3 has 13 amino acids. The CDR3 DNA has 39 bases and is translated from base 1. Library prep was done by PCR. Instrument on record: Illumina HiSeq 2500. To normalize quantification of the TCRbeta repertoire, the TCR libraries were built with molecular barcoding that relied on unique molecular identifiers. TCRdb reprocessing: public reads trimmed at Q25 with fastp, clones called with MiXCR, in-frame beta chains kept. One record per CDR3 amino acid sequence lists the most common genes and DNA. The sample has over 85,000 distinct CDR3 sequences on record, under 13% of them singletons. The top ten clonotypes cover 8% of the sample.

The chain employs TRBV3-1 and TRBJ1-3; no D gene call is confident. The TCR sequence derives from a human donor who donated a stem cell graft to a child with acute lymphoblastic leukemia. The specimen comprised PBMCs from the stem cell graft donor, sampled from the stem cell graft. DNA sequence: TGTGCCAGCAGCCAAGATCCCGGAAACACCATATATTTT. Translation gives CASSQDPGNTIYF.